This T cell receptor (beta chain) was sequenced in a study of shared clonotypes between healthy human individuals. In regard to this clone: What it binds is not known.

Positive CCR7 selection of CD45RO-negative cells yielded the naive CD8 cells, and terminally differentiated effector memory CD45RA+ cells were excluded. Points from the study as a whole: Few donors limited the genetic and exposure-history diversity represented.

The CDR3 runs 14 residues. V trimming: 5 bases; J trimming: 5 bases; junction bases outside the gene matches: 4. Looked up from germline, CDR1 is SSHAT and CDR2 is FNYEAQ (reference sequence). Here immunoSEQ multiplex PCR was the method, and the copy in TCRdb shows in-frame clones only, minus some. In the table there are about 2.1 million clones, about 93% of which are singletons. The J gene is TRBJ2-2, the V gene TRBV7-7; the match to TRBD2 covers 8 bases. The source material was naive CD8+ T cells from PBMCs. The clonotype comes from a man between 18 and 29 years old in good health. Some clones in this sample may be carry-over from other donors' samples. CDR3: CASSERGKTGELFF. DNA for the CDR3: TGTGCCAGCAGCGAGCGGGGGAAGACCGGGGAGCTGTTTTTT.